This T cell receptor (beta chain) was sequenced for a study of response to subunit inactivated influenza vaccine. This clonotype was found a few times. Via MiXCR, TCRdb re-called the RT-PCR reads, giving one row per CDR3 protein. The data show more than 550,000 distinct CDR3 sequences, with around 10% seen just once and 11% held by the top ten. The CDR3 is 14 residues long. Germline CDR1 reads SNHLY; CDR2 reads FYNNEI. V shed 7 bases, J shed 2 bases, and the junction held 3 bases outside the gene matches. These sequences were also reported in another study, on T cells expressing NK-cell markers. From that report: The authors generated TCR beta cDNA through 5'RACE template switching with UMIs. The authors derived TCR beta repertoires from sorted CD3+CD56+NKG2C+, CD3+CD56+NKG2C- and CD3+CD56-NKG2C+ T cells. In a handful of donors, dominant clonotypes made up 28.3-60.1% of CD3+CD56-NKG2C+ cells.

This clonotype originated in a man aged 50 or older who received an inactivated influenza vaccine. The specimen was PBMCs from blood, collected on the day of vaccination. The chain carries TRBV2 and TRBJ2-7, with TRBD2 matching 12 bases. DNA for the CDR3: TGTGCCAGCATCAGGACTAGCGGGACCTACGAGCAGTACTTC. This translates into CASIRTSGTYEQYF.